The 8 T cell receptor beta chains listed next were all sequenced from one sample in a study of CD8 T cells in Susac syndrome. Random hexamers were used to reverse transcribe 0.5 to 1 ug of RNA. Each CDR3 protein is one row after TCRdb ran MiXCR on the immunoSEQ multiplex PCR reads. The sample has under 200,000 distinct CDR3 sequences; 90% to 95% are singletons. Sequenced: CD8+ T cells from PBMCs. All receptors come from a human donor with multiple sclerosis.

The chain carries TRBV5-1 and TRBJ2-3; D unclear. CDR1 is SGHRS and CDR2 is YFSETQ in the germline V gene. Trimming left V 0 bases short and J 4 bases short, with 9 bases between. The CDR3 runs to 14 residues. The CDR3 region has the DNA TGCGCCAGCAGCTTGGAAAGGGTCGCAGATACGCAGTATTTT. This translates into CASSLERVADTQYF.

The chain is built from TRBV6-5 and TRBJ2-1; perhaps TRBD1 as D (6 bases). Germline lookup yields CDR1 MNHEY and CDR2 SVGAGI. The CDR3 totals 15 residues. Trimming removed 0 bases from V and 4 bases from J, with 10 bases in between. The CDR3 here is CASSYSGRGYNEQFF. CDR3 sequence (DNA): TGTGCCAGCAGTTACTCGGGCAGGGGTTACAATGAGCAGTTCTTC.

This rearrangement joins TRBV9 to TRBJ2-7, with D uncertain. The CDR3 is made up of 16 amino acids. Trimming left V 4 bases short and J 3 bases short, with 20 bases between. The V gene's germline CDR1 is SGDLS and CDR2 YYNGEE. CDR3 region: CASSPSRVDLYYEQYF. CDR3 in DNA: TGTGCCAGCAGCCCATCCCGAGTGGATCTCTACTACGAGCAGTACTTC.

This chain links TRBV12-3 or TRBV12-4 with TRBJ2-1, with D possibly matching TRBD1 (6 bases). The CDR3 contains 14 residues. V shed 6 bases and J shed 5 bases, with 14 bases lying between them. CDR3 in amino acids: CASSAQGADNEQFF. The DNA of the CDR3 is TGTGCCAGCAGCGCACAGGGTGCGGACAATGAGCAGTTCTTC.

V and J are TRBV29-1 and TRBJ1-1; D remains unclear. The V and J ends lost 4 bases and 4 bases respectively, with 7 bases between them. CDR1 SQVTM and CDR2 ANQGSEA come from the germline V gene. The CDR3 spans 11 residues. As DNA, the CDR3 is TGCAGCGTTGCCGGTTCCACTGAAGCTTTCTTT. Protein: CSVAGSTEAFF. Full variable domain (remainder filled in from reference TRBV29-1 and TRBJ1-1): SAVISQKPSRDICQRGTSLTIQCQVDSQVTMMFWYRQQPGQSLTLIATANQGSEATYESGFVIDKFPISRPNLTFSTLTVSNMSPEDSSIYLCSVAGSTEAFFGQGTRLTVV.

V and J are TRBV29-1 and TRBJ1-2, with D possibly TRBD1 on 6 matching bases. The germline CDR1 and CDR2 sequences are SQVTM and ANQGSEA. The CDR3 loop spans 13 amino acids. V shed 3 bases and J shed 6 bases, with 14 bases lying between them. The CDR3 sequence is CSVDRGGADGYTF. The CDR3, as DNA: TGCAGCGTTGATCGAGGGGGGGCGGATGGCTACACCTTC.

V and J are TRBV27 and TRBJ1-4; D is ambiguous. The germline V and J ends were trimmed by 8 bases and 5 bases, with 9 bases remaining between them. The CDR3 has 12 amino acids. Per the germline V gene, CDR1 is MNHEY and CDR2 is SMNVEV (reference sequence). The CDR3, as DNA: TGTGCCAGCCATGACGGGAATGAAAAACTGTTTTTT. Translated: CASHDGNEKLFF.

J is TRBJ2-3 and V is TRBV27; D unresolved. Trimming left V 4 bases short and J 1 base short, with 15 bases between. Germline CDR1 reads MNHEY; CDR2 reads SMNVEV (reference sequence). The CDR3 runs 16 residues. This CDR3 is CASSSLGVLGTDTQYF. DNA for the CDR3: TGTGCCAGCAGTTCCTTAGGAGTCTTGGGCACAGATACGCAGTATTTT.